These 30 T cell receptor beta chains were sequenced from one sample in a study of T cells in Graves' hyperthyroidism and ophthalmopathy. Amplification targeted TCR beta CDR3 regions from RNA transcripts. HTBI primers were the set used in a first-round RT-PCR of the TCR CDR3. Each CDR3 protein is one row after TCRdb ran MiXCR on the multiplex PCR reads. The sample shows roughly 500,000 distinct CDR3 sequences, 35% to 55% of them seen only once. Sequencing used peripheral blood or thyroid tissue (not recorded which). The receptors originated from an adult woman with Graves' disease, either hyperthyroidism or ophthalmopathy (not recorded which).

Remarks on this clonotype: A much larger clone lies one base from this, so it may be a read error. The gene calls are TRBV5-1 and TRBJ2-5, with 8 bases fitting TRBD1. The CDR3 contains 14 residues. CDR1 and CDR2 from the germline V gene are SGHRS and YFSETQ. The chain's CDR3 is CASSSIDRGETQCF. For the CDR3, the DNA is TGCGCCAGCAGCTCCATAGACAGGGGTGAGACCCAGTGCTTC.

This clonotype was counted at least ten times. The chain couples TRBV12-5 to TRBJ1-2, with TRBD1 matching over 7 bases. Trimming cost V 4 bases and J 4 bases; bases outside gene matches: 12. CDR3 length equals 16 residues. Germline values: CDR1 LGHNT, CDR2 FRNRAP. CDR3 in amino acids: CASGSTADREGYGYTF. CDR3 nucleotides: TGTGCTAGTGGTTCTACGGCCGACAGGGAAGGCTATGGCTACACCTTC.

This clonotype was detected only a few times. This sequence joins TRBV5-4 and TRBJ2-3; no firm D call. There are 12 residues in the CDR3. V lost 0 bases and J lost 7, with 6 bases in between. Germline V gene sequence: CDR1 SGHNT, CDR2 YYREEE (reference sequence). In DNA, the CDR3 is TGTGCCAGCAGCTTGGCCGAACATACGCAGTATTTT. This sequence encodes CASSLAEHTQYF.

This clonotype was counted ten times or more. This chain joins TRBV7-8 and TRBJ1-5; 7 positions agree with TRBD1. This CDR3 comprises 15 residues. Trimming cost V 4 bases and J 5 bases; bases outside gene matches: 8. Per germline, CDR1 SGHVS and CDR2 FQNEAQ. The DNA of the CDR3 is TGTGCCAGCAGCTCCTATACAGGGGTTCATCAGCCCCAGCATTTT. Its translation is CASSSYTGVHQPQHF.

The chain couples TRBV7-9 to TRBJ2-5, with a weak D call TRBD1 (5 bases). V was cut by 6 bases and J by 5 bases, with 13 bases left in between. The CDR3 runs to 13 residues. Germline-derived CDR1 and CDR2 are SEHNR and FQNEAQ (reference sequence). The CDR3, as DNA: TGTGCCAGCAGGACGGACACCGGGGAGACCCAGTACTTC. The encoded protein is CASRTDTGETQYF.

This clonotype was seen once. A much bigger clone sits one base away, suggesting this may be a read error. The V gene is TRBV30, the J gene TRBJ1-5, with D hard to call. Germline V gives CDR1 GTSNPN, CDR2 SVGIG (reference sequence). V was clipped by 1 base and J by 9 bases, with 13 bases between them. This CDR3 has 13 amino acids. The CDR3 here is CAWSARSYRPQHF. As DNA, the CDR3 is TGTGCCTGGAGTGCACGATCATATCGGCCCCAGCATTTT. The entire variable domain, with the rest obtained from reference TRBV30 and TRBJ1-5, is as follows: SQTIHQWPATLVQPVGSPLSLECTVEGTSNPNLYWYRQAAGRGLQLLFYSVGIGQISSEVPQNLSASRPQDRQFILSSKKLLLSDSGFYLCAWSARSYRPQHFGDGTRLSIL.

This clonotype was observed at least ten times. The chain has TRBV11-2 and TRBJ1-6; possible D gene TRBD1, 6 bases. Germline V gene lookup returns CDR1 SGHAT and CDR2 FQNNGV. V was pared by 7 bases and J by 9 bases, with 16 bases between. The CDR3 has 14 amino acids. CDR3 loop: CASNVEGVSSPLHF. In DNA, the CDR3 is TGTGCCAGCAACGTCGAGGGGGTCAGTTCACCCCTCCACTTT.

This clonotype was seen ten or more times. The rearrangement uses TRBV10-3 and TRBJ1-3; 7 bases match TRBD1. J was trimmed by 2 bases and V by 4 bases; bases with no gene match: 11. This CDR3 spans 17 amino acids. Per germline, CDR1 ENHRY and CDR2 SYGVKD. CDR3 in DNA: TGTGCCATCAGTGCCAACACCGGGACAGACACTGGAAACACCATATATTTT. Translation: CAISANTGTDTGNTIYF.

The genes are TRBV3-1 and TRBJ2-7, with D possibly matching TRBD2 (6 bases). Trimming stripped 3 bases from V and 4 bases from J, with 19 bases between. Germline assignment: CDR1 LGHDT and CDR2 YNNKEL (reference sequence). This CDR3 comprises 16 residues. This CDR3 reads CASSQEFVADHYEQYF. The CDR3 nucleotides read TGTGCCAGCAGCCAGGAATTTGTAGCGGACCATTACGAGCAGTACTTC.

The gene calls are TRBV29-1 and TRBJ2-7, with D hard to call. V shed 1 base and J shed 3 bases, with 13 bases lying between them. This CDR3 spans 14 amino acids. Germline-derived CDR1 and CDR2 are SQVTM and ANQGSEA. The CDR3, as DNA: TGCAGCGTTGAAGGCCGATCTACCGACTACGAGCAGTACTTC. Protein product: CSVEGRSTDYEQYF.

This clonotype was seen more than once but under ten times. The chain uses TRBV12-3 or TRBV12-4 and TRBJ1-3, with unresolved D. CDR3 length equals 12 residues. The germline V and J ends were trimmed by 2 bases and 4 bases, with 3 bases remaining between them. The CDR3 DNA reads TGTGCCAGCAGTTTACTGGGAAACACCATATATTTT. Translated, it gives CASSLLGNTIYF.

This clonotype appeared many times. The rearrangement links TRBV5-5 to TRBJ1-2; a weak D match, TRBD1 (6 bases). This CDR3 spans 13 amino acids. Germline CDR1 is SGHKS and CDR2 is YYEKEE (reference sequence). V was shortened by 2 bases and J by 5 bases, with 10 bases between the two germline ends. CDR3 in DNA: TGTGCCAGCAGCTTCGCAGGGGAGTATGGCTACACCTTC. Amino acids: CASSFAGEYGYTF.

This clonotype was counted a few times. The chain joins TRBV28 to TRBJ2-7; 12 nucleotides agree with TRBD2. Germline lookup yields CDR1 MDHEN and CDR2 SYDVKM. CDR3 length: 14 amino acids. J lost 2 bases, V lost 7 bases, and 3 bases had no gene match. CDR3 sequence reads: CASTWTSGTYEQYF. The DNA of the CDR3 is TGTGCCAGCACGTGGACTAGCGGGACCTACGAGCAGTACTTC.

Notes on this clonotype: One end of the junction does not line up with germline, which may come from a read error. The rearrangement joins TRBV7-9 to TRBJ1-6, with TRBD1 as a possible D gene (5 bases). Per the germline V gene, CDR1 is SEHNR and CDR2 is FQNEAQ (reference sequence). The CDR3 covers 16 residues. DNA for the CDR3: TGTGCCAGCAGTTTAGGGGATTTTGGGGGGGGATCACCCCTCCACTTT. Protein product: CASSLGDFGGGSPLHF. Combining the CDR3 with reference TRBV7-9 and TRBJ1-6 gives the whole variable domain DTGVSQNPRHKITKRGQNVTFRCDPISEHNRLYWYRQTLGQGPEFLTYFQNEAQLEKSRLLSDRFSAERPKGSFSTLEIQRTEQGDSAMYLCASSLGDFGGGSPLHFGNGTRLTVT.

The chain couples TRBV20-1 to TRBJ1-2, with D tentatively TRBD1 (5 bases). V lost 6 bases, J lost 4 bases, and 15 bases lay in between. The germline V gene has CDR1 DFQATT and CDR2 SNEGSKA (reference sequence). The CDR3 is 13 amino acids. The CDR3 region is CSAAAGSLYGYTF. CDR3 bases: TGCAGTGCGGCGGCAGGGTCCCTCTATGGCTACACCTTC.

This clonotype was recorded many times. This rearrangement joins TRBV3-1 to TRBJ2-2, with 12 bases lining up with TRBD2. After removal of 4 bases from V and 7 bases from J, the junction contained 1 base not matched to a gene. The CDR3 runs 14 residues. Germline-derived CDR1 and CDR2 are LGHDT and YNNKEL (reference sequence). The CDR3 loop is CASSRTSGDGELFF. DNA of the CDR3: TGTGCCAGCAGCCGGACTAGCGGGGACGGGGAGCTGTTTTTT.

The gene calls are TRBV7-2 and TRBJ2-5; possibly TRBD1 or TRBD2 for D (6 bases each). The germline gives CDR1 SGHTA, CDR2 FQGNSA. The ends were cut back, 3 bases at V and 5 bases at J, with 16 bases in the middle. This CDR3 has 15 residues. CDR3 coding DNA: TGTGCCAGCAGCTTGGTGGGGGGCAGAATGGAGACCCAGTACTTC. Its protein is CASSLVGGRMETQYF.

There are a few counts of this clonotype. The rearrangement joins TRBV29-1 to TRBJ1-2, with D possibly TRBD1 on 5 matching bases. The germline V gene encodes CDR1 SQVTM and CDR2 ANQGSEA. The CDR3 extends over 15 amino acids. V lost 0 bases to trimming and J lost 1 base, with 12 bases between them. The CDR3 bases are TGCAGCGTTGAAGATCCGAAGGGGTTTAACTATGGCTACACCTTC. Amino acids: CSVEDPKGFNYGYTF.

Note on this clonotype: This is likely a read error, given that the CDR3 carries no conserved phenylalanine or tryptophan at its end. The DNA is left out, because the CDR3 cannot be placed on it with certainty; the CDR3 is given as TCRdb lists it. The V call is TRBV2, the J call TRBJ1-2; the listed D gene, TRBD1, was not tested against the DNA. The CDR3 is 14 residues long, ends included. Germline CDR1 is SNHLY and CDR2 is FYNNEI. The CDR3 loop is CASSEGTGGYGYAS.

The V gene is TRBV2, the J gene TRBJ1-5, with D uncertain. CDR3 length equals 12 residues. Per germline, CDR1 SNHLY and CDR2 FYNNEI. The V and J ends lost 5 bases and 13 bases respectively, with 15 bases between them. The CDR3 sequence: CASSSGQDEQHF. The CDR3 nucleotides are TGTGCCAGCAGTTCTGGCCAGGATGAGCAGCATTTT.

The chain uses TRBV28 and TRBJ1-4, with a weak D call TRBD1 (5 bases). The ends were cut back, 1 base at V and 7 bases at J, with 13 bases in the middle. CDR3 length: 15 residues. The germline CDR1 and CDR2 sequences are MDHEN and SYDVKM. The CDR3 region is CASSLLAGRGEKLFF. As DNA, the CDR3 is TGTGCCAGCAGTTTATTGGCAGGGCGGGGTGAAAAACTGTTTTTT.

There are many counts of this clonotype. This sequence joins TRBV2 and TRBJ2-7, with TRBD2 matching over 9 bases. Trimming cost V 8 bases and J 2 bases; bases outside gene matches: 10. The germline CDR1 and CDR2 sequences are SNHLY and FYNNEI. This CDR3 has 15 residues. The CDR3 coding sequence is TGTGCCAGCGTGGGGGGACTAGCCACCACCTACGAGCAGTACTTC. Translation: CASVGGLATTYEQYF.

The chain combines TRBV2 with TRBJ2-7; D perhaps matches TRBD1 (5 bases). Germline loops: CDR1 SNHLY, CDR2 FYNNEI. V was cut by 2 bases and J by 1 base, with 6 bases left in between. The length of the CDR3 is 13 residues. CDR3 protein: CASSETGSYEQYF. The CDR3 region has the DNA TGTGCCAGCAGTGAAACAGGATCCTACGAGCAGTACTTC.

This clonotype has just a few counts. The chain links TRBV15 to TRBJ2-3; D gene ambiguous. The V and J ends lost 0 bases and 2 bases respectively, with 3 bases between them. In germline, CDR1 is LNHNV, CDR2 YYDKDF (reference sequence). The CDR3 has 13 amino acids. The CDR3 loop reads CATSRDNTDTQYF. The CDR3 nucleotides are TGTGCCACCAGCAGAGATAACACAGATACGCAGTATTTT.

The chain employs TRBV15 and TRBJ2-5; D perhaps matches TRBD2 (7 bases). Trimming removed 4 bases from V and 4 bases from J, with 16 bases in between. Germline loops: CDR1 LNHNV, CDR2 YYDKDF (reference sequence). The CDR3 has 15 amino acids. Here the CDR3 reads CATSTHGGRGETQYF. CDR3 nucleotide sequence: TGTGCCACCAGCACCCACGGGGGGCGCGGAGAGACCCAGTACTTC.

This clonotype has at least ten counts. V usage is TRBV2 and J usage is TRBJ1-2; D possibly corresponds to TRBD1 (5 bases). The CDR3 spans 14 residues. The V end was cut by 3 bases, the J end by 8 bases, with 16 bases between. Germline CDR1 reads SNHLY; CDR2 reads FYNNEI. The CDR3 nucleotides read TGTGCCAGCAGTGAGATATGGGACGAAGGGGGCTACACCTTC. Its protein product is CASSEIWDEGGYTF.

V usage is TRBV15 and J usage is TRBJ1-1; unclear D gene. This CDR3 has 16 residues. Deletions cut 3 bases from V and 0 bases from J, with 14 bases between. Germline CDR1 reads LNHNV; CDR2 reads YYDKDF (reference sequence). CDR3 sequence: CATSSGTRFLNTEAFF. The CDR3 region has the DNA TGTGCCACCAGCAGTGGAACCAGGTTCCTGAACACTGAAGCTTTCTTT.

This clonotype has at least ten counts. This rearrangement joins TRBV28 to TRBJ1-5; D ambiguous. This CDR3 contains 11 residues. V was trimmed by 5 bases and J by 6 bases, leaving 5 bases between them. The germline V gene has CDR1 MDHEN and CDR2 SYDVKM. The CDR3: CASSRGQPQHF. The CDR3 DNA reads TGTGCCAGCAGTCGGGGTCAGCCCCAGCATTTT. The full variable domain, in which reference TRBV28 and TRBJ1-5 provide the parts outside the CDR3, is DVKVTQSSRYLVKRTGEKVFLECVQDMDHENMFWYRQDPGLGLRLIYFSYDVKMKEKGDIPEGYSVSREKKERFSLILESASTNQTSMYLCASSRGQPQHFGDGTRLSIL.

This rearrangement joins TRBV19 to TRBJ1-2, with a tentative D call TRBD1 (5 bases). Between the trimmed V and J ends, which lost 5 bases and 3 bases, there was a span of 28 bases. Looked up from germline, CDR1 is LNHDA and CDR2 is SQIVND (reference sequence). The CDR3 totals 19 residues. CDR3 residues: CASSQYFRDRNTMDYGYTF. DNA for the CDR3: TGTGCCAGTAGTCAATACTTCCGGGACCGTAATACCATGGACTATGGCTACACCTTC.

The chain links TRBV29-1 to TRBJ1-2; no clear D. Germline CDR1 reads SQVTM; CDR2 reads ANQGSEA. CDR3 length: 13 amino acids. V dropped 7 bases and J dropped 1 base, with 13 bases sitting between them. In nucleotides, the CDR3 is TGCAGCGCCCGCTTCAGGTTTAACTATGGCTACACCTTC. It encodes CSARFRFNYGYTF.